The clone carrying this TCR beta chain was picked up one time. The CDR3 consists of 13 residues. J lost 4 bases, V lost 5 bases, and 3 bases had no gene match. The sample comes from a study of blood T cell repertoires in COVID-19. Study summary: COVID-19 samples, acute and convalescent, were from the United States, Italy and Spain.

Patients at the Seattle site were enrolled during active infection and followed longitudinally. Per the original methods: Reference gene primer amplification gave estimated nucleated cell counts. Sequencing was performed with immunoSEQ multiplex PCR; in TCRdb, only in-frame clones are kept and a portion is missing. That table is the source of V, J and clone size, and D and trimming were worked out from the DNA. The repertoire has 250,000 to 350,000 clones, about nine tenths of them found once; the top ten carry roughly 2.8%. The gene calls are TRBV12-3 or TRBV12-4 and TRBJ1-1; 8 bases agree with TRBD1. This receptor was taken from a woman in her 30s with COVID-19, enrolled during active disease. Sequenced sample: peripheral blood. In DNA, the CDR3 is TGTGCCAGCAGTACCGGACAGGGCACTGAAGCTTTCTTT. This gives the protein CASSTGQGTEAFF.